Below, 26 T cell receptor beta chains from the same sample are listed, as sequenced in a study of T cell repertoires in ileal Crohn's disease. Here immunoSEQ multiplex PCR was the method, and the copy in TCRdb shows in-frame clones only, minus some. The sample shows over 14,000 clones, 80% of them seen only once. What was sequenced was ileal tissue. The receptors were sampled from an adult with Crohn's disease.

This sequence joins TRBV7-9 and TRBJ2-7; D uncertain. The V and J ends lost 3 bases and 0 bases respectively, with 6 bases between them. The V gene's germline CDR1 is SEHNR and CDR2 FQNEAQ (reference sequence). The CDR3 is 13 residues long. CDR3 bases: TGTGCCAGCAGCTTGTGGAGCTCCTACGAGCAGTACGTC. It codes for CASSLWSSYEQYV.

This clone was seen more than once but under ten times. The chain is built from TRBV30 and TRBJ2-5, with 7 bases that match TRBD2. Germline loops: CDR1 GTSNPN, CDR2 SVGIG (reference sequence). The CDR3 is 12 amino acids. The ends lost 8 bases at V and 4 bases at J; junction bases unmatched: 7. Here the CDR3 DNA reads TGTGCCAAAAGAGGGAGGGGAGAGACCCAGTACTTC. This translates into CAKRGRGETQYF. Combining the CDR3 with reference TRBV30 and TRBJ2-5 gives the whole variable domain SQTIHQWPATLVQPVGSPLSLECTVEGTSNPNLYWYRQAAGRGLQLLFYSVGIGQISSEVPQNLSASRPQDRQFILSSKKLLLSDSGFYLCAKRGRGETQYFGPGTRLLVL.

The J gene is TRBJ2-2, the V gene TRBV5-4, with TRBD2 identical over 9 bases. Germline V CDR1 and CDR2: SGHNT, YYREEE (reference sequence). V gave up 4 bases and J gave up 1 base; unmatched junction bases: 11. The CDR3 runs 18 residues. CDR3 in DNA: TGTGCCAGCAGCCCCCGCGGGGCGGGGGGGCTGAACACCGGGGAGCTGTTTTTT. Its translation: CASSPRGAGGLNTGELFF.

This CDR3 is CASSLAGTGVAETQYF. In nucleotides, the CDR3 is TGTGCCAGCAGCTTAGCCGGGACAGGGGTTGCCGAGACCCAGTACTTC. The rearrangement joins TRBV11-1 to TRBJ2-5; 10 nucleotides agree with TRBD1. The CDR3 length is 16 residues. CDR1 SGHAT and CDR2 FQDESV come from the germline V gene (reference sequence). With V trimmed by 0 bases and J by 5 bases, 6 bases remained unmatched.

As to this clone: Additional DNA sequences in this sample encode the identical CDR3. The rearrangement links TRBV7-8 to TRBJ2-7; D is unresolved. Germline CDR1 and CDR2: SGHVS and FQNEAQ. V lost 1 base and J 2 bases, leaving 12 bases between the germline ends. This CDR3 comprises 15 residues. The CDR3 nucleotides are TGTGCCAGCAGCTTAGGTGGCGGCCCGGCCTACGAGCAGTACTTC. Translation: CASSLGGGPAYEQYF.

This clone counts as medium-sized. This CDR3 is CAISQGNYTF. CDR3 nucleotide sequence: TGTGCCATCAGTCAGGGTAACTACACCTTC. This chain joins TRBV10-3 and TRBJ1-2, with TRBD1 as a possible D gene (5 bases). The V and J ends lost 5 bases and 10 bases respectively, with 8 bases between them. The length of the CDR3 is 10 residues. Germline CDR1 ENHRY, CDR2 SYGVKD.

The genes are TRBV5-1 and TRBJ2-5, with 7 bases that match TRBD1. With 4 bases clipped from V and 1 base from J, the junction kept 1 base outside the gene matches. The CDR3 has 13 amino acids. The germline CDR1 and CDR2 sequences are SGHRS and YFSETQ. CDR3 sequence: CASSRDSQETQYF. The CDR3 DNA follows: TGCGCCAGCAGCCGGGACAGCCAAGAGACCCAGTACTTC.

This clone was detected once. The chain uses TRBV4-1 and TRBJ1-6, with 9 bases aligning to TRBD1. The CDR3 runs 16 residues. V gave up 0 bases and J gave up 14 bases; unmatched junction bases: 11. The V gene's germline CDR1 is MGHRA and CDR2 YSYEKL. The CDR3 region is CASSQDDRGFVPALHF. The CDR3 bases are TGCGCCAGCAGCCAAGACGACAGGGGGTTTGTTCCGGCCCTCCACTTT.

CDR3 coding DNA: TGTGCCAGCAGTGAGGCAGGACAGGTGAACACTGAAGCTTTCTTT. This encodes CASSEAGQVNTEAFF. V gene TRBV6-1 combines with J gene TRBJ1-1, with 7 bases identical to TRBD1. The CDR3 length is 15 residues. Germline V gene lookup returns CDR1 MNHNS and CDR2 SASEGT. Trimming removed 3 bases from V and 0 bases from J; junction bases left unmatched: 4.

Only a few counts were recorded for this clone. The chain carries TRBV6-5 and TRBJ1-4; tentative D call: TRBD1 (5 bases). V was trimmed by 5 bases and J by 5 bases, leaving 15 bases between them. The germline V gene has CDR1 MNHEY and CDR2 SVGAGI. The CDR3 totals 15 residues. The CDR3 loop is CASSLGGGTNEKLFF. CDR3 DNA: TGTGCCAGCAGTCTTGGGGGGGGTACCAATGAAAAACTGTTTTTT.

The chain links TRBV7-3 to TRBJ2-5; D call uncertain. The V gene's germline CDR1 is SGHTA and CDR2 FQGTGA. This CDR3 is built from 12 residues. Trimming shortened V by 2 bases and J by 7 bases, and 8 bases separated the two germline ends. The CDR3 DNA reads TGTGCCAGCAGCTTACCGTCCGGGACCCAGTACTTC. Residues: CASSLPSGTQYF. Together with reference TRBV7-3 and TRBJ2-5, the CDR3 gives the full variable domain: GAGVSQTPSNKVTEKGKYVELRCDPISGHTALYWYRQSLGQGPEFLIYFQGTGAADDSGLPNDRFFAVRPEGSVSTLKIQRTERGDSAVYLCASSLPSGTQYFGPGTRLLVL.

This clone was detected only once. V gene TRBV2 combines with J gene TRBJ2-1, with 7 bases fitting TRBD2. The J segment lost 1 base and the V segment lost 4 bases, leaving 13 bases of the junction unmatched. The CDR3 covers 18 residues. Germline V gives CDR1 SNHLY, CDR2 FYNNEI. CDR3 nucleotide sequence: TGTGCCAGCAGTGCCGGGGGACCGAGCGGGGCTTCCTACAATGAGCAGTTCTTC. This encodes CASSAGGPSGASYNEQFF.

This clone was found a few times. This sequence joins TRBV7-9 and TRBJ2-2, with 11 bases lining up with TRBD1. Unmatched junction bases numbered 13, after V lost 5 bases and J lost 8 bases. Germline V gene lookup returns CDR1 SEHNR and CDR2 FQNEAQ (reference sequence). This CDR3 has 17 residues. The CDR3 spells CASSQPPGQGVSGELFF. CDR3 DNA: TGTGCCAGCAGCCAACCCCCGGGACAGGGGGTTTCGGGGGAGCTGTTTTTT.

This chain connects TRBV5-6 to TRBJ1-5, with D possibly TRBD1 on 6 matching bases. The CDR3 runs to 13 residues. Germline-derived CDR1 and CDR2 are SGHDT and YYEEEE. Trimming stripped 1 base from V and 6 bases from J, with 8 bases between. The CDR3 bases are TGTGCCAGCAGCTTGCGACAGGTTCAGCCCCAGCATTTT. It codes for CASSLRQVQPQHF.

This clone appeared a few times. At one end, the junction sequence differs from germline, possibly due to a read error. The chain has TRBV2 and TRBJ2-7; perhaps TRBD2 as D (6 bases). Germline CDR1 SNHLY, CDR2 FYNNEI. The CDR3 totals 12 residues. CDR3 DNA sequence: TGTGCCAGCAGCGACCAACTAGCCGTAGGCGACTTC. It translates to CASSDQLAVGDF.

This chain uses TRBV10-3 with TRBJ1-2; TRBD1 aligns across 9 bases. In germline, CDR1 is ENHRY, CDR2 SYGVKD. V lost 4 bases and J lost 4; bases outside the gene matches: 10. The CDR3 has 16 amino acids. This CDR3 is CAISGQSTGGTYGYTF. The CDR3 bases are TGTGCCATCAGTGGACAATCGACAGGGGGAACCTATGGCTACACCTTC.

The V call is TRBV18, the J call TRBJ2-3; D gene unclear. Germline V gene sequence: CDR1 KGHSH, CDR2 LQKENI. The ends were cut back, 2 bases at V and 2 bases at J, with 8 bases in the middle. The length of the CDR3 is 14 residues. The CDR3 DNA is TGTGCCAGCTCACCAGGATTAGCCACAGATACGCAGTATTTT. Protein sequence: CASSPGLATDTQYF.

The rearrangement links TRBV6-6 to TRBJ2-7, with 11 bases matching TRBD2. Germline-derived CDR1 and CDR2 are MNHNY and SVGAGI (reference sequence). V shed 4 bases and J 2 bases; nucleotides not matched to a gene: 7. CDR3 length: 16 amino acids. The CDR3 DNA follows: TGTGCCAGCAGTTTATTAGCGGGAGGGCCCGCCTACGAGCAGTACGTC. Protein: CASSLLAGGPAYEQYV.

V is TRBV7-9 and J is TRBJ2-4; 9 bases are a match to TRBD1. Germline V gene data show CDR1 as SEHNR and CDR2 as FQNEAQ (reference sequence). The CDR3 sequence is 14 residues long. The J segment lost 8 bases and the V segment lost 4 bases, leaving 6 bases of the junction unmatched. The CDR3 DNA is TGTGCCAGCAGCTGGTGGGACAGGGAGTACATTCAGTACTTC. Its translation: CASSWWDREYIQYF.

This rearrangement joins TRBV11-3 to TRBJ2-3; 7 bases are shared with TRBD1. V shed 5 bases and J 4 bases; nucleotides not matched to a gene: 9. The germline V gene has CDR1 SGHNT and CDR2 YENEEA. There are 15 residues in the CDR3. The CDR3 loop reads CASSRDRRFSDTQYF. The CDR3 DNA sequence: TGTGCCAGCAGCCGGGACAGACGTTTTTCAGATACGCAGTATTTT.

This sequence joins TRBV6-6 and TRBJ2-2, with 8 bases fitting TRBD1. J lost 6 bases, V lost 4 bases, and 7 bases had no gene match. The CDR3 covers 15 residues. Germline CDR1 MNHNY, CDR2 SVGAGI (reference sequence). CDR3 DNA sequence: TGTGCCAGCAGTTCCCCGGGACAGGTCGCCGGGGAGCTGTTTTTT. This gives the protein CASSSPGQVAGELFF.

Relative to its sample, this clone is medium-sized. The chain has TRBV7-4 and TRBJ2-5, with a tentative D call TRBD2 (6 bases). CDR3 length equals 15 residues. CDR1 is SGHVT and CDR2 is SQSDAQ in the germline V gene. V was pared by 3 bases and J by 2 bases, with 13 bases between. CDR3 DNA sequence: TGTGCCAGCAGCTTGGGGTCTAGCGCTCAAGAGACCCAGTACTTC. Protein: CASSLGSSAQETQYF.

The chain combines TRBV5-1 with TRBJ2-5; 9 bases are a match to TRBD2. Germline CDR1 and CDR2: SGHRS and YFSETQ. V shed 4 bases and J 1 base; nucleotides not matched to a gene: 2. CDR3 length: 14 residues. Written as DNA, the CDR3 is TGCGCCAGCAGCCTAGCGGGGATCCAAGAGACCCAGTACTTC. It yields the protein CASSLAGIQETQYF.

This CDR3 is CASSPTGYEQYF. In DNA form, the CDR3 reads TGTGCCAGCTCACCAACGGGATACGAGCAGTACTTC. This rearrangement joins TRBV18 to TRBJ2-7; tentative D call: TRBD2 (5 bases). CDR1 is KGHSH, CDR2 LQKENI, per germline. The CDR3 is 12 residues long. V was trimmed by 2 bases and J by 4 bases, leaving 6 bases between them.

The chain recombines TRBV18 with TRBJ2-7; D is perhaps TRBD2 (5 bases). The germline V gene has CDR1 KGHSH and CDR2 LQKENI. The CDR3 sequence is 13 residues long. V gave up 6 bases and J gave up 2 bases, with 11 bases separating them. Here the CDR3 reads CASSLRDPYEQYF. The CDR3 coding sequence is TGTGCCAGCTCTCTCCGGGATCCCTACGAGCAGTACTTC.

The chain uses TRBV14 and TRBJ1-1; possible D gene TRBD1, 5 bases. The CDR3 is 13 amino acids. V was shortened by 3 bases and J by 3 bases, with 8 bases between the two germline ends. Germline V gene data show CDR1 as SGHDN and CDR2 as FVKESK. CDR3: CASSHGGDTEAFF. The CDR3 DNA reads as TGTGCCAGCAGCCACGGGGGGGACACTGAAGCTTTCTTT.